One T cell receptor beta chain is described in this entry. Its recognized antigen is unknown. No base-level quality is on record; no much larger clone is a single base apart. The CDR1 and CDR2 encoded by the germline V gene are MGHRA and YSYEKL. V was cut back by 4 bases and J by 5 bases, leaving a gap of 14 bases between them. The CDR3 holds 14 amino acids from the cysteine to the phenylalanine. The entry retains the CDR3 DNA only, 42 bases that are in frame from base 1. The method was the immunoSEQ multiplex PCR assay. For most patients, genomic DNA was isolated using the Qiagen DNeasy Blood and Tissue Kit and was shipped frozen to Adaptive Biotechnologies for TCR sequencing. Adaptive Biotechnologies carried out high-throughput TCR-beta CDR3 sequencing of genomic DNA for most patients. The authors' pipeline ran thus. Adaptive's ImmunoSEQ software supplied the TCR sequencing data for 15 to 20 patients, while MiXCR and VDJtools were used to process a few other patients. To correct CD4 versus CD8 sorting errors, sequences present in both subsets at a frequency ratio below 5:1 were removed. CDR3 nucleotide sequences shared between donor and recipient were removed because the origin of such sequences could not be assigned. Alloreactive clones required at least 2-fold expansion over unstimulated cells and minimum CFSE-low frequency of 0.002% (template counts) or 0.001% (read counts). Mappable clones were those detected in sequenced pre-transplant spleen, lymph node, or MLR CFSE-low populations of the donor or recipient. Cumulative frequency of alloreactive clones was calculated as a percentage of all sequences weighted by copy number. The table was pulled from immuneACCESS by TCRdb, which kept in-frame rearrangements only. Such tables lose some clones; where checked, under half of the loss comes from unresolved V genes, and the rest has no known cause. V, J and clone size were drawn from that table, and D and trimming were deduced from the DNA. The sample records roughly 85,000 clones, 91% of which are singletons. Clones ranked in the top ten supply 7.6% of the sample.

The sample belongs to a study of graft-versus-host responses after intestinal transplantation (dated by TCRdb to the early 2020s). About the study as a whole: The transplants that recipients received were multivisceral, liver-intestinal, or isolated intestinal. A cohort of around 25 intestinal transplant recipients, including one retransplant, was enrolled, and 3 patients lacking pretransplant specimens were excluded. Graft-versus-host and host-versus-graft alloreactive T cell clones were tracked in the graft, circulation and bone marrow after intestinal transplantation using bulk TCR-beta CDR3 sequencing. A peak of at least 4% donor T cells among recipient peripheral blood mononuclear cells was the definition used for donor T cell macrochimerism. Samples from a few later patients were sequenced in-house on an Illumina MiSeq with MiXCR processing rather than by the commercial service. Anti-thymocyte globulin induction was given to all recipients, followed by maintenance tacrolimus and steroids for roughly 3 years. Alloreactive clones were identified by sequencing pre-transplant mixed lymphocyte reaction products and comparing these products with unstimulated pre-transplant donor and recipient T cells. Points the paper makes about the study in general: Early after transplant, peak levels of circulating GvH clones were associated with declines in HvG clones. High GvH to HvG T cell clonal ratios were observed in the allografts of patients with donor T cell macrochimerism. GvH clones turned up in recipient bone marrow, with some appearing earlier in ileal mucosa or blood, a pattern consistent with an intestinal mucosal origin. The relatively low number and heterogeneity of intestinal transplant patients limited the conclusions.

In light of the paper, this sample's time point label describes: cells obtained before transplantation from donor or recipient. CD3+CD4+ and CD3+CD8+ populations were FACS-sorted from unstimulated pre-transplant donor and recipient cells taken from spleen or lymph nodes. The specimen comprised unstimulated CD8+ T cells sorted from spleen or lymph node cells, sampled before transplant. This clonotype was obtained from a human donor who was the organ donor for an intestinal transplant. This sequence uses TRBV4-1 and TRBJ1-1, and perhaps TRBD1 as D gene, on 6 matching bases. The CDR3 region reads CASSPVGGHTEAFF. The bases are TGCGCCAGCAGCCCCGTTGGGGGGCATACTGAAGCTTTCTTT.